Below are 23 T cell receptor beta chains sequenced from a single sample in a study of a mutant IDH1 vaccine in newly diagnosed glioma. The protocol was immunoSEQ multiplex PCR, while the TCRdb copy is restricted to in-frame clones and leaves out a portion. The profile shows about 120,000 clones, about four fifths of them singletons. This sample's time point: week 11, during vaccination. A single vaccine dose contained 300 ug of mutant IDH1 20-mer peptide, and topical imiquimod was used with it. These receptors have no known antigen. The sequencing used PBMCs, collected from a glioma patient whose treatment included an IDH1 peptide vaccine. These TCRs come from a middle-aged man with glioma.

The chain recombines TRBV7-2 with TRBJ2-2; TRBD2 matches 11 bases. Trimming removed 5 bases from V and 7 bases from J; junction bases left unmatched: 6. From germline, CDR1 is SGHTA and CDR2 FQGNSA. The CDR3 loop spans 15 amino acids. CDR3 in amino acids: CASSQLAGAGGELFF. The CDR3, as DNA: TGTGCCAGCAGCCAACTAGCGGGGGCGGGCGGGGAGCTGTTTTTT.

The V gene is TRBV7-9, the J gene TRBJ2-7; tentatively, D is TRBD1 or TRBD2 (5 bases each). Germline V CDR1 and CDR2: SEHNR, FQNEAQ (reference sequence). The CDR3 runs to 11 residues. The V end was cut by 2 bases, the J end by 9 bases, with 8 bases between. CDR3 residues: CASSLTGTQYF. The CDR3 nucleotides read TGTGCCAGCAGCTTAACCGGGACGCAGTACTTC.

The chain couples TRBV6-5 to TRBJ1-2, with D unresolved. This CDR3 is 13 amino acids long. Trimming took off 0 bases at V and 8 bases at J, with 10 bases between the two ends. CDR1 and CDR2 from the germline V gene are MNHEY and SVGAGI. The CDR3 loop reads CASSYSETKGYTF. CDR3 sequence (DNA): TGTGCCAGCAGTTACTCCGAGACGAAGGGCTACACCTTC.

This rearrangement joins TRBV7-6 to TRBJ2-1; 9 bases line up with TRBD2. Losses at the gene ends were 4 bases for V and 6 bases for J; bases not matched to a gene: 7. Germline values: CDR1 SGHVS, CDR2 FNYEAQ. This CDR3 region has 15 residues. DNA of the CDR3: TGTGCCAGCAGCTCCGGCGGGAGGGCCGGCAATGAGCAGTTCTTC. This codes for CASSSGGRAGNEQFF.

This clone was seen a handful of times. The chain couples TRBV6-1 to TRBJ1-4; D remains ambiguous. Germline V CDR1 and CDR2: MNHNS, SASEGT. CDR3 size: 15 residues. Trimming removed 2 bases from V and 7 bases from J, with 14 bases in between. This CDR3 reads CASSELKGSVEKLFF. Written as DNA, the CDR3 is TGTGCCAGCAGTGAACTGAAAGGGAGTGTTGAAAAACTGTTTTTT.

This clone was observed a handful of times. This chain joins TRBV6-4 and TRBJ1-3; 7 bases fit TRBD1. The CDR3 has 14 amino acids. J gave up 9 bases and V 5 bases, and 10 bases lay outside the gene matches. Germline-derived CDR1 and CDR2 are MRHNA and SNTAGT. The CDR3 loop is CASSHDRAPFTIYF. CDR3 nucleotide sequence: TGTGCCAGCAGTCATGACAGGGCTCCTTTCACCATATATTTT.

This clone was counted a few times. The chain couples TRBV7-9 to TRBJ2-5; tentative D call: TRBD1 (6 bases). CDR1 is SEHNR and CDR2 is FQNEAQ in the germline V gene (reference sequence). V lost 3 bases, J lost 1 base, and 12 bases lay in between. This CDR3 comprises 15 residues. As DNA, the CDR3 is TGTGCCAGCAGCTTTTTCAGGGGAATCCAAGAGACCCAGTACTTC. Amino acids: CASSFFRGIQETQYF.

The rearrangement joins TRBV19 to TRBJ1-2; D is uncertain. V was trimmed by 7 bases and J by 5 bases, leaving 14 bases between them. Germline CDR1 is LNHDA and CDR2 is SQIVND (reference sequence). The CDR3 has 13 amino acids. The CDR3 is CASTPQATYGYTF. As DNA, the CDR3 is TGTGCCAGTACTCCGCAGGCGACTTATGGCTACACCTTC.

This clone has at least ten counts. The chain has TRBV2 and TRBJ2-1, with no clear D. V lost 3 bases and J 6 bases, leaving 9 bases between the germline ends. The CDR3 is made up of 13 amino acids. Germline-derived CDR1 and CDR2 are SNHLY and FYNNEI. The DNA for the CDR3 is TGTGCCAGCAGTGATGACGGGTTCAATGAGCAGTTCTTC. It specifies CASSDDGFNEQFF.

The chain combines TRBV19 with TRBJ1-2, with 7 bases fitting TRBD1. This CDR3 is built from 14 residues. Germline CDR1 reads LNHDA; CDR2 reads SQIVND (reference sequence). V lost 4 bases and J lost 4; bases outside the gene matches: 6. The CDR3 is CASSTTTGSYGYTF. The DNA for the CDR3 is TGTGCCAGTAGTACAACGACAGGGAGCTATGGCTACACCTTC.

The CDR3, as DNA: TGTGCCAGCAGCTTCCGCGGGGGGGTTGCAGATACGCAGTATTTT. This codes for CASSFRGGVADTQYF. The chain couples TRBV7-2 to TRBJ2-3; 9 bases map to TRBD2. The J segment lost 4 bases and the V segment lost 3 bases, leaving 5 bases of the junction unmatched. The CDR3 spans 15 residues. The germline V gene has CDR1 SGHTA and CDR2 FQGNSA.

This clone appeared many times. This sample also contains other DNA sequences that code for the same CDR3. The chain recombines TRBV6-1 with TRBJ1-5, with 8 bases that match TRBD1. The CDR3 consists of 14 residues. Germline CDR1 and CDR2: MNHNS and SASEGT. After removal of 3 bases from V and 4 bases from J, the junction contained 2 bases not matched to a gene. The CDR3 DNA is TGTGCCAGCAGTGAGACAGGGGAAAATCAGCCCCAGCATTTT. Translated: CASSETGENQPQHF.

This sequence joins TRBV13 and TRBJ1-1; D is possibly TRBD1 (5 bases). The germline V and J ends were trimmed by 1 base and 0 bases, with 21 bases remaining between them. The CDR3 is 19 amino acids. Germline-derived CDR1 and CDR2 are PRHDT and FYEKMQ (reference sequence). The CDR3: CASSLARGGGEPLNTEAFF. Written as DNA, the CDR3 is TGTGCCAGCAGCTTAGCGAGGGGAGGAGGGGAGCCCTTGAACACTGAAGCTTTCTTT.

The rearrangement uses TRBV4-3 and TRBJ1-2; D may be TRBD1 (5 bases). Germline V gene lookup returns CDR1 LGHNA and CDR2 YSLEER. V lost 0 bases, J lost 0 bases, and 11 bases lay in between. The CDR3 consists of 16 residues. The CDR3 region is CASSQDIETANYGYTF. CDR3 in DNA: TGCGCCAGCAGCCAAGATATAGAGACAGCTAACTATGGCTACACCTTC.

The rearrangement joins TRBV27 to TRBJ2-7, with a tentative D call TRBD2 (6 bases). This CDR3 spans 15 amino acids. The germline V gene encodes CDR1 MNHEY and CDR2 SMNVEV (reference sequence). The V end lost 4 bases, the J end lost 0 bases, and 13 bases lay between the germline ends. For the CDR3, the DNA is TGTGCCAGCAGTTCGAGACTAGGGACCTCCTACGAGCAGTACTTC. It is translated as CASSSRLGTSYEQYF.

The rearrangement joins TRBV11-2 to TRBJ1-1; D uncertain. CDR3 size: 12 residues. V lost 3 bases and J lost 7, with 9 bases in between. Germline CDR1 is SGHAT and CDR2 is FQNNGV. Written as DNA, the CDR3 is TGTGCCAGCAGCTTGAATAGGATTGAAGCTTTCTTT. Translation: CASSLNRIEAFF.

The gene calls are TRBV7-2 and TRBJ2-5, with 11 bases matching TRBD2. Germline loops: CDR1 SGHTA, CDR2 FQGNSA. There are 16 residues in the CDR3. With 5 bases clipped from V and 5 bases from J, the junction kept 10 bases outside the gene matches. This CDR3 reads CASSQGGSGRAETQYF. Here the CDR3 DNA reads TGTGCCAGCAGCCAGGGGGGTAGCGGGAGGGCTGAGACCCAGTACTTC.

V usage is TRBV5-5 and J usage is TRBJ2-5; D gene ambiguous. This CDR3 has 15 amino acids. Germline V gene data show CDR1 as SGHKS and CDR2 as YYEKEE (reference sequence). With 0 bases removed from V and 4 bases from J, the gap between germline ends came to 13 bases. As DNA, the CDR3 is TGTGCCAGCAGCTTGGGGGAAGGGCCCCCAGAGACCCAGTACTTC. It specifies CASSLGEGPPETQYF.

V gene TRBV18 combines with J gene TRBJ1-5; 9 nucleotides agree with TRBD1. With V trimmed by 3 bases and J by 6 bases, 9 bases remained unmatched. The germline V gene encodes CDR1 KGHSH and CDR2 LQKENI. The CDR3 has 16 amino acids. CDR3 DNA: TGTGCCAGCTCACCGCCCGGGACAGGGACCGTTCAGCCCCAGCATTTT. Its translation: CASSPPGTGTVQPQHF.

The V call is TRBV7-2, the J call TRBJ2-1; D possibly uses TRBD1 or TRBD2 (5 bases each). CDR1 is SGHTA and CDR2 is FQGNSA in the germline V gene. The V and J ends lost 1 base and 5 bases respectively, with 15 bases between them. The CDR3 runs to 16 residues. The CDR3 loop is CASSLGAAPGHNEQFF. The CDR3 DNA reads as TGTGCCAGCAGCTTAGGGGCGGCCCCGGGGCACAATGAGCAGTTCTTC.

V gene TRBV7-2 combines with J gene TRBJ2-1; TRBD2 matches at 8 bases. CDR3 length: 16 amino acids. The V gene end was trimmed by 5 bases and the J gene end by 5 bases; junction bases not matched to a gene: 11. Germline loops: CDR1 SGHTA, CDR2 FQGNSA. Here the CDR3 DNA reads TGTGCCAGCAGCACACTTAGCGGGAAACTGAACAATGAGCAGTTCTTC. It codes for CASSTLSGKLNNEQFF.

V and J are TRBV6-5 and TRBJ2-2; D unresolved. Looked up from germline, CDR1 is MNHEY and CDR2 is SVGAGI. This CDR3 has 14 amino acids. V lost 2 bases and J 7 bases, leaving 11 bases between the germline ends. The CDR3 here is CASSYRAQIGELFF. CDR3 coding DNA: TGTGCCAGCAGTTACCGGGCCCAGATCGGGGAGCTGTTTTTT.

The chain employs TRBV27 and TRBJ2-1; D perhaps matches TRBD2 (5 bases). CDR1 and CDR2 (germline): MNHEY, SMNVEV (reference sequence). The ends were cut back, 5 bases at V and 6 bases at J, with 20 bases in the middle. The CDR3 totals 16 residues. The CDR3 loop reads CASSRLRGQTPNEQFF. As DNA, the CDR3 is TGTGCCAGCAGTCGCCTCAGAGGGCAGACACCCAATGAGCAGTTCTTC.